This is a list of T cell receptor beta chains from one sample in a study of T cell responses to AZD1222 COVID-19 vaccine. Generated by immunoSEQ multiplex PCR, the TCRdb table keeps only in-frame clones and is missing some. The data contain roughly 180,000 clones, nearly 95% of them singletons. This sample comprised peripheral blood, obtained 28 days after the second AZD1222 dose. Receptors originate from an adult who received the AZD1222 COVID-19 vaccine. CDR3s include the opening cysteine and the closing phenylalanine or tryptophan. Fields, in order: clone size, V gene, D gene, J gene, CDR3 DNA, CDR3 protein. A D gene is named only where the DNA matches it firmly. Clone size appears in some rows only: once, few, many, or a class for an expanded clone.

>NA|TRBV27|NA|TRBJ2-2
TGTGCCAGCAGTTTGGGGCGGAGCGGGGAGCTGTTTTTT
CASSLGRSGELFF
>once|TRBV7-9|NA|TRBJ1-5
TGTGCCAGCAGCTTTGGGCAGGACAATCAGCCCCAGCATTTT
CASSFGQDNQPQHF
>NA|TRBV5-1|TRBD2|TRBJ2-2
TGCGCCAGCGGGCTAGCGGGAGGCTCAAGGCCGAGCACCGGGGAGCTGTTTTTT
CASGLAGGSRPSTGELFF
>NA|TRBV7-2|NA|TRBJ1-1
TGTGCCAGCAGCTCGATGAACACTGAAGCTTTCTTT
CASSSMNTEAFF
>NA|TRBV11-2|NA|TRBJ1-4
TGTGCCAGCAGCCCCACGTCTTATGGAGCCTATAATGAAAAACTGTTTTTT
CASSPTSYGAYNEKLFF
>NA|TRBV5-1|TRBD1|TRBJ1-1
TGCGCCAGCAGCGCGGGACAGCCCTTCGGGACTGAAGCTTTCTTT
CASSAGQPFGTEAFF
>NA|TRBV5-1|NA|TRBJ2-3
TGCGCCAGCAGCTTGAGACAGTGGACAGATACGCAGTATTTT
CASSLRQWTDTQYF
>once|TRBV27|NA|TRBJ1-2
TGTGCCAGCAGCGCTCAGGGGAGAGGGGTCTACACCTTC
CASSAQGRGVYTF
>NA|TRBV14|TRBD2|TRBJ2-1
TGTGCCAGCAGACCTAGCGGGGGAGCCTACAATGAGCAGTTCTTC
CASRPSGGAYNEQFF
>NA|TRBV3-1/TRBV3-2|NA|TRBJ2-5
TGTGCCAGCAGCCAAGATCAAGAGACCCAGTACTTC
CASSQDQETQYF
>NA|TRBV7-2|NA|TRBJ2-4
TGTGCCAGCAGCTTAGTAGCCAAAAACATTCAGTACTTC
CASSLVAKNIQYF
>NA|TRBV5-1|NA|TRBJ2-3
TGCGCCAGCAGCTTGGCTAGCGTGGGCACAGATACGCAGTATTTT
CASSLASVGTDTQYF
>NA|TRBV2|NA|TRBJ2-2
TGTGCCAGCAAGGGGTTAGGGAACACCGGGGAGCTGTTTTTT
CASKGLGNTGELFF
>few|TRBV5-1|NA|TRBJ1-1
TGCGCCAGCAGCCCCTGGAGGGGGGAGGTTAAGAACACTGAAGCTTTCTTT
CASSPWRGEVKNTEAFF
>NA|TRBV11-2|TRBD1|TRBJ2-3
TGTGCCAGCAGACGTCCTGGACAGGGCCCCGATACGCAGTATTTT
CASRRPGQGPDTQYF
>NA|TRBV11-2|NA|TRBJ2-7
TGTGCCAGCAGCCTGGGACCGCGAGGCTACGAGCAGTACTTC
CASSLGPRGYEQYF
>NA|TRBV24-1|NA|TRBJ2-3
TGTGCCACCAGTGAGGGACTCCGGGTTCCAGATACGCAGTATTTT
CATSEGLRVPDTQYF
>NA|TRBV5-5|TRBD2|TRBJ2-3
TGTGCCAGCAGCTCCCGAGGTCTAGCGGGAGCAGGTGGAGTCACAGATACGCAGTATTTT
CASSSRGLAGAGGVTDTQYF
>NA|TRBV7-9|TRBD1|TRBJ1-6
TGTGCCAGCAGCTTATGGACAGGGACATCGGGTTCACCCCTCCACTTT
CASSLWTGTSGSPLHF
>once|TRBV11-2|NA|TRBJ1-1
TGTGCCAGCAGCTTATTGAAGGGGAGGACTGAAGCTTTCTTT
CASSLLKGRTEAFF
>NA|TRBV6-5|TRBD1|TRBJ1-5
TGTGCCAGCAGGGAGACAGGGGGCGAGAATCAGCCCCAGCATTTT
CASRETGGENQPQHF
>once|TRBV5-1|NA|TRBJ2-5
TGCGCCAGCAGCTTGGGAGCCAGGGGCCAAGAGACCCAGTACTTC
CASSLGARGQETQYF
>NA|TRBV7-6|NA|TRBJ2-6
TGTGCCAGCAGTCCCCTCAGGGTTCACTCTGGGGCCAACGTCCTGACTTTC
CASSPLRVHSGANVLTF
>once|TRBV5-1|NA|TRBJ2-7
TGCGCCAGCAGCCCGGGAATGGAGTACGAGCAGTACTTC
CASSPGMEYEQYF
>NA|TRBV30|NA|TRBJ2-7
TGTGCCTGGAGGAGGACAAGAACCTACGAGCAGTACTTC
CAWRRTRTYEQYF
>once|TRBV5-5|NA|TRBJ1-2
TGTGCCAGCAGCTTGGGAGCTAACTATGGCTACACCTTC
CASSLGANYGYTF
>NA|TRBV7-8|NA|TRBJ1-1
TGTGCCAGCAGCTTAGCGTCTTTCAGGGCGAACACTGAAGCTTTCTTT
CASSLASFRANTEAFF
>NA|TRBV7-2|TRBD1|TRBJ1-2
TGTGCCAGCAGGGGAGGGACAGGGGCCTATGGCTACACCTTC
CASRGGTGAYGYTF
>once|TRBV3-1/TRBV3-2|NA|TRBJ1-2
TGTGCCAGCAGCCAAGGGGGGGCTGGCTACACCTTC
CASSQGGAGYTF
>NA|TRBV5-1|NA|TRBJ2-2
TGCGCCAGCAGCTTGGCCGGAGGGGGCGGCACCGGGGAGCTGTTTTTT
CASSLAGGGGTGELFF
>NA|TRBV10-3|NA|TRBJ1-1
TGTGCCATCAGACAGGGTCTGCAGAACACTGAAGCTTTCTTT
CAIRQGLQNTEAFF
>NA|TRBV19|TRBD1|TRBJ1-2
TGTGCCAGTAGTATCCAGGGGGCGGGCTATGGCTACACCTTC
CASSIQGAGYGYTF
>NA|TRBV7-6|NA|TRBJ2-2
TGTGCCAGCAGCTTAGGTATTGGGCAGGAGACCGGGGAGCTGTTTTTT
CASSLGIGQETGELFF
>NA|TRBV13|NA|TRBJ2-1
TGTGCCAGCAGCCCCCCGATGGGGGGCTCCTACAATGAGCAGTTCTTC
CASSPPMGGSYNEQFF
>NA|TRBV11-2|NA|TRBJ1-2
TGTGCCAGCAGCTTAGATTCCCACGAGGCAGTAGGCTACACCTTC
CASSLDSHEAVGYTF
>NA|TRBV5-5|NA|TRBJ1-1
TGTGCCAGCAGCTGGAGTATGAACACTGAAGCTTTCTTT
CASSWSMNTEAFF
>NA|TRBV10-2|TRBD2|TRBJ2-1
TGCGCCAGCATCCCGGGACTAGCGGGATACAATGAGCAGTTCTTC
CASIPGLAGYNEQFF
>NA|TRBV27|NA|TRBJ2-7
TGTGCCAGCAGTTCCAACCTCCTCTCCTACGAGCAGTACTTC
CASSSNLLSYEQYF
>NA|TRBV19|NA|TRBJ2-7
TGTGCCAGTAGCAATCCGGTTGGGGGAAGGCACGAGCAGTACTTC
CASSNPVGGRHEQYF
>NA|TRBV11-3|NA|TRBJ2-7
TGTGCCAGCAGCGGGGGGGCTAGCTCCATAAACGAGCAGTACTTC
CASSGGASSINEQYF
>NA|TRBV5-1|TRBD2|TRBJ2-5
TGCGCCAGCAGCTTGTTGGGACTAGCGCAAGAGACCCAGTACTTC
CASSLLGLAQETQYF
>NA|TRBV7-9|TRBD2|TRBJ2-2
TGTGCCAGCAGCTTCACGCGGGAGGACACCGGGGAGCTGTTTTTT
CASSFTREDTGELFF
>NA|TRBV11-2|NA|TRBJ2-7
TGTGCCAGCAGCTTAGAAGAGCGGGCCTTCTACGAGCAGTACTTC
CASSLEERAFYEQYF
>NA|TRBV24-1|TRBD2|TRBJ2-5
TGTGCCCCCAGGGGCTTGGCGGGGGGGCCGGGGGAGACCCAGTACTTC
CAPRGLAGGPGETQYF
>NA|TRBV6-5|NA|TRBJ1-2
TGTGCCAGCACTACCACAGCGACCTATGGCTACACCTTC
CASTTTATYGYTF
>NA|TRBV2|TRBD2|TRBJ2-7
TGTGCCAGCAGTGACCACGGGGGGTCCTACGAGCAGTACTTC
CASSDHGGSYEQYF
>NA|TRBV7-2|NA|TRBJ2-1
TGTGCCAGCAGCTTCGCCGGGGTCAGCTCCTACAATGAGCAGTTCTTC
CASSFAGVSSYNEQFF
>NA|TRBV7-9|NA|TRBJ1-5
TGTGCCAGCAGCAGGGACAGCAATCAGCCCCAGCATTTT
CASSRDSNQPQHF
>NA|TRBV2|NA|TRBJ2-7
TGTGCCAGCAGGGATACAGGGAGAGAGCAGTACTTC
CASRDTGREQYF
>NA|TRBV5-1|NA|TRBJ2-2
TGCGCCAGCAGCCCCTCGGCCGGGGAGCTGTTTTTT
CASSPSAGELFF
>once|TRBV7-8|NA|TRBJ1-2
TGTGCCAGCAATACGGGGGGCTCTAACTATGGCTACACCTTC
CASNTGGSNYGYTF
>NA|TRBV11-2|NA|TRBJ2-7
TGTGCCAGCCGCCCCCCGACAGGTCTCGGGGAGCAGTACTTC
CASRPPTGLGEQYF